The 22 T cell receptor beta chains reported below all come from one sample, sequenced in a study of control samples from healthy donors and cancer patients. Some clones are missing from TCRdb's copy, which holds only in-frame ones; the method was immunoSEQ multiplex PCR. Counted here are around 71,000 clones, 80% to 90% occurring once; the ten biggest clones make up about 2.2%. Sequenced sample: PBMCs. The receptors derive from a woman between 50 and 59 years old with head and neck cancer.

The V and J genes are TRBV4-2 and TRBJ1-4; 8 nucleotides line up with TRBD1. This CDR3 is built from 19 residues. Germline CDR1 reads LGHNA; CDR2 reads YNFKEQ. V lost 4 bases to trimming and J lost 4 bases; unmatched junction nucleotides: 17. CDR3 bases: TGTGCCAGCAGCCCTAACAGGGGGGGGGATTTATTCGGTAATGAAAAACTGTTTTTT. It codes for CASSPNRGGDLFGNEKLFF.

This sequence joins TRBV6-5 and TRBJ2-2; TRBD1 matches 7 bases. The CDR3 has 15 amino acids. The ends lost 6 bases at V and 3 bases at J; junction bases unmatched: 7. Germline-derived CDR1 and CDR2 are MNHEY and SVGAGI. CDR3: CASRPTGTYTGELFF. CDR3 bases: TGTGCCAGCAGGCCGACAGGGACCTACACCGGGGAGCTGTTTTTT.

The chain uses TRBV5-5 and TRBJ2-7, with D perhaps being TRBD1 or TRBD2 (6 bases each). The CDR3 is 16 amino acids. Germline V gives CDR1 SGHKS, CDR2 YYEKEE (reference sequence). Between the trimmed V and J ends, which lost 1 base and 4 bases, there was a span of 18 bases. CDR3 protein: CASSLILSGAAYEQYF. The CDR3 bases are TGTGCCAGCAGCTTGATTCTCTCGGGGGCAGCATACGAGCAGTACTTC.

The gene calls are TRBV15 and TRBJ1-6; 8 nucleotides line up with TRBD1. Trimming took 0 bases from V and 9 from J; bases not matched to a gene: 4. This CDR3 comprises 15 residues. Germline values: CDR1 LNHNV, CDR2 YYDKDF (reference sequence). As DNA, the CDR3 is TGTGCCACCAGCAGAGAGAGGACAGGGACTTCACCCCTCCACTTT. Translating gives CATSRERTGTSPLHF.

The CDR3 DNA reads as TGTGCCAGCAACCTTGGGGGGCAAGAGACCCAGTACTTC. This gives the protein CASNLGGQETQYF. The genes are TRBV9 and TRBJ2-5; D is possibly TRBD2 (6 bases). V was clipped by 6 bases and J by 2 bases, with 11 bases between them. Germline V gene sequence: CDR1 SGDLS, CDR2 YYNGEE. CDR3 length: 13 amino acids.

V is TRBV7-2 and J is TRBJ2-3; TRBD2 agrees at 8 bases. The CDR3 contains 16 residues. Germline lookup yields CDR1 SGHTA and CDR2 FQGNSA. J gave up 3 bases and V 5 bases, and 10 bases lay outside the gene matches. CDR3 DNA sequence: TGTGCCAGCAGCCTAACTACGGGGGGGGCAACAGATACGCAGTATTTT. As protein: CASSLTTGGATDTQYF. Looking up the rest from reference TRBV7-2 and TRBJ2-3 gives the full variable domain: GAGVSQSPSNKVTEKGKDVELRCDPISGHTALYWYRQSLGQGLEFLIYFQGNSAPDKSGLPSDRFSAERTGGSVSTLTIQRTQQEDSAVYLCASSLTTGGATDTQYFGPGTRLTVL.

This chain connects TRBV7-7 to TRBJ2-3; D ambiguous. The CDR3 is made up of 16 amino acids. Germline V lookup: CDR1 SSHAT, CDR2 FNYEAQ (reference sequence). The germline V and J ends were trimmed by 1 base and 2 bases, with 13 bases remaining between them. CDR3 sequence reads: CASSLGQSPATDTQYF. The CDR3 DNA follows: TGTGCCAGCAGCTTAGGGCAGTCTCCCGCCACAGATACGCAGTATTTT.

The chain combines TRBV6-5 with TRBJ2-7, with a weak D call TRBD2 (6 bases). CDR1 is MNHEY and CDR2 is SVGAGI in the germline V gene. The CDR3 sequence is 15 residues long. The V gene lost 7 bases and the J gene lost 6 bases, with 22 bases spanning the gap. The DNA for the CDR3 is TGTGCCAGCACGGACTCCGGGGGAGACCCTTCCGAGCAGTACTTC. Its protein is CASTDSGGDPSEQYF.

V usage is TRBV6-2 or TRBV6-3 and J usage is TRBJ2-7, with TRBD1 matching over 7 bases. Germline CDR1 MNHEY, CDR2 SVGEGT. J lost 3 bases, V lost 5 bases, and 16 bases had no gene match. There are 17 residues in the CDR3. The CDR3 nucleotides read TGTGCCAGCAGTAACCGACAGGGCGCTATGGTCAGCTACGAGCAGTACTTC. This encodes CASSNRQGAMVSYEQYF.

This CDR3 reads CASSLRGNEQFF. For the CDR3, the DNA is TGTGCCAGCAGCTTAAGGGGGAATGAGCAGTTCTTC. This chain joins TRBV7-2 and TRBJ2-1, with D perhaps TRBD1 (6 bases). Trimming removed 2 bases at V and 7 bases at J, with 6 bases between. The CDR3 length is 12 residues. CDR1 SGHTA and CDR2 FQGNSA come from the germline V gene.

This clone occurred once. V and J are TRBV12-3 or TRBV12-4 and TRBJ1-5; D gene ambiguous. The CDR3 covers 13 residues. Deletions cut 8 bases from V and 1 base from J, with 9 bases between. DNA for the CDR3: TGTGCCAGCCATTTGGGAAGCAATCAGCCCCAGCATTTT. Encoded protein: CASHLGSNQPQHF.

The DNA for the CDR3 is TGTGCCAGCAGTCGGGACATTAACTCTGGAAACACCATATATTTT. Translating it yields CASSRDINSGNTIYF. The chain recombines TRBV5-4 with TRBJ1-3, with a possible D match to TRBD1 (6 bases). Germline V lookup: CDR1 SGHNT, CDR2 YYREEE (reference sequence). Between the trimmed V and J ends, which lost 5 bases and 0 bases, there was a span of 12 bases. This CDR3 comprises 15 residues.

The chain recombines TRBV28 with TRBJ1-5, with 8 bases aligning to TRBD1. The V segment lost 3 bases and the J segment 0 bases; nucleotides outside the gene matches: 7. The germline gives CDR1 MDHEN, CDR2 SYDVKM. The CDR3 has 17 amino acids. CDR3 amino acids: CASSFLQGANSNQPQHF. DNA of the CDR3: TGTGCCAGCAGTTTTCTCCAGGGGGCGAATAGCAATCAGCCCCAGCATTTT. The full variable domain, rest sourced from reference TRBV28 and TRBJ1-5, is DVKVTQSSRYLVKRTGEKVFLECVQDMDHENMFWYRQDPGLGLRLIYFSYDVKMKEKGDIPEGYSVSREKKERFSLILESASTNQTSMYLCASSFLQGANSNQPQHFGDGTRLSIL.

The chain carries TRBV6-2 or TRBV6-3 and TRBJ2-3; D perhaps matches TRBD1 (6 bases). Per the germline V gene, CDR1 is MNHEY and CDR2 is SVGEGT. V shed 2 bases and J shed 3 bases, with 6 bases lying between them. CDR3 length: 13 amino acids. CDR3 sequence reads: CASSYRGTDTQYF. CDR3 nucleotides: TGTGCCAGCAGTTACAGGGGGACAGATACGCAGTATTTT.

This chain uses TRBV10-1 with TRBJ2-7; D not certain. Trimming left V 3 bases short and J 6 bases short, with 9 bases between. CDR1 and CDR2 (germline): WNHNN, SYGVQD (reference sequence). CDR3 length: 12 residues. CDR3 nucleotide sequence: TGCGCCAGCAGTGACTATTTACGCGAGCAGTACTTC. Translation gives CASSDYLREQYF.

This chain joins TRBV5-1 and TRBJ2-3, with 10 bases matching TRBD1. This CDR3 region has 15 residues. V was clipped by 5 bases and J by 4 bases; unmatched bases: 7. Germline V gene data show CDR1 as SGHRS and CDR2 as YFSETQ. CDR3 residues: CASRSHGQGADTQYF. The CDR3, as DNA: TGCGCCAGCAGATCTCATGGACAGGGGGCAGATACGCAGTATTTT.

The chain is built from TRBV2 and TRBJ2-2, with 8 bases that match TRBD1. The germline V gene encodes CDR1 SNHLY and CDR2 FYNNEI. CDR3 length: 15 amino acids. V trimming: 10 bases; J trimming: 4 bases; junction bases outside the gene matches: 11. The CDR3 loop is CATSRQGQGTGELFF. In DNA form, the CDR3 reads TGTGCCACGTCCCGACAGGGGCAGGGCACCGGGGAGCTGTTTTTT.

The chain joins TRBV3-1 (or the pseudogene TRBV3-2) to TRBJ1-4; tentatively, D is TRBD1 (5 bases). Germline V gene sequence: CDR1 LGHDT, CDR2 YNNKEL (reference sequence). The V gene lost 1 base and the J gene lost 0 bases, with 15 bases spanning the gap. This CDR3 contains 18 residues. The DNA for the CDR3 is TGTGCCAGCAGCCAAGTGTCAGGGACGGTGTCAACTAATGAAAAACTGTTTTTT. Translation gives CASSQVSGTVSTNEKLFF.

This rearrangement joins TRBV2 to TRBJ2-5, with no clear D. Germline V gene lookup returns CDR1 SNHLY and CDR2 FYNNEI. Trimming took 4 bases from V and 2 from J, leaving 11 bases between them. The CDR3 runs 14 residues. This CDR3 is CASSGVFGQETQYF. CDR3 sequence (DNA): TGTGCCAGCAGTGGGGTTTTTGGGCAAGAGACCCAGTACTTC.

This chain links TRBV3-1 (or the pseudogene TRBV3-2) with TRBJ2-7, with D hard to call. CDR1 is LGHDT and CDR2 is YNNKEL in the germline V gene (reference sequence). V lost 3 bases and J 4 bases, leaving 7 bases between the germline ends. The CDR3 is 12 residues long. The CDR3 region has the DNA TGTGCCAGCAGCCACGTACCTTACGAGCAGTACTTC. Protein: CASSHVPYEQYF.

The J gene is TRBJ2-2, the V gene TRBV6-5; maybe TRBD1 (6 bases). Trimming took 10 bases from V and 6 from J, leaving 18 bases between them. The CDR3 is 14 amino acids. Germline V gene data show CDR1 as MNHEY and CDR2 as SVGAGI. Here the CDR3 reads CATRGYVRAGELFF. CDR3 nucleotide sequence: TGTGCCACCAGGGGATACGTGAGGGCCGGGGAGCTGTTTTTT.

This clone has just one count. V usage is TRBV15 and J usage is TRBJ2-2; 7 bases match TRBD2. There are 16 residues in the CDR3. The J segment lost 2 bases and the V segment lost 1 base, leaving 4 bases of the junction unmatched. Per the germline V gene, CDR1 is LNHNV and CDR2 is YYDKDF (reference sequence). The CDR3 sequence: CATSRVGGSNTGELFF. In DNA, the CDR3 is TGTGCCACCAGCAGAGTCGGGGGGTCCAACACCGGGGAGCTGTTTTTT.